This T cell receptor beta chain was identified during a study of preoperative IRX-2 immunotherapy in early breast cancer. Repertoires were generated with immunoSEQ multiplex PCR, while TCRdb's copy carries only in-frame clones and drops some. The repertoire holds roughly 25,000 clones, with 78% as singletons. Treatment in this sample: preoperative locoregional IRX-2 cytokine immunotherapy. This phase Ib study tested locoregional IRX-2 cytokine immunotherapy given before surgery. The CDR3 contains 13 residues. Germline lookup yields CDR1 SGHVT and CDR2 SQSDAQ. The V gene lost 5 bases and the J gene lost 4 bases, with 11 bases spanning the gap.

The V call is TRBV7-4, the J call TRBJ2-5; D possibly corresponds to TRBD1 (6 bases). The receptor was isolated from a human donor with breast cancer. The sequencing used lymph node tissue, collected before IRX-2 immunotherapy. The chain's CDR3 is CASSNRDRETQYF. CDR3 bases: TGTGCCAGCAGCAACAGGGACCGAGAGACCCAGTACTTC.